A selection of T cell receptor beta chains follows, all from one sample in a study of blood T cell repertoires in COVID-19. Sequencing used immunoSEQ multiplex PCR; TCRdb keeps in-frame clones, though not all of them. Of around 68,000 clones in the sample, around four fifths were seen once. What was sequenced was peripheral blood. These receptors came from a woman aged 45-65 years with acute or convalescent COVID-19. CDR3s include the opening cysteine and the closing phenylalanine or tryptophan. The order of the fields is J gene, D gene, clone size, V gene, CDR3 DNA, CDR3 protein. D genes are given only for firm matches. Size tells how often a clone was seen (once, few, many) or the class of an expanded clone, and some rows leave it out.

TRBJ1-1 - once TRBV19 TGTGCCAGTAGTATAGAAGGGGGTTTTTCTACCCAGGCTTTCTTT CASSIEGGFSTQAFF
TRBJ1-3 - - TRBV5-6 TGTGCCAGCGAGCGGACCTCTGGAAACACCATATATTTT CASERTSGNTIYF
TRBJ2-7 - - TRBV18 TGTGCCAGCACGGGGGACAGACAGGATGGGGAGCAGTACTTC CASTGDRQDGEQYF
TRBJ2-7 - - TRBV6-1 TGTGCCAGCAGTGAAAGACAGAGCTCCTACGAGCAGTACTTC CASSERQSSYEQYF
TRBJ1-5 - few TRBV21-1 TGTGCCAGTAGCCCCGGGCAGGGGGACAATCAGCCCCAGCATTTT CASSPGQGDNQPQHF
TRBJ2-7 TRBD2 - TRBV4-3 TGCGCCAGCAGCCAAGGGAGACTAGCGGCCTACGAGCAGTACTTC CASSQGRLAAYEQYF
TRBJ2-6 TRBD1 - TRBV6-6 TGTGCCAGCATGGGGACAGGGGTTTCTGGGGCCAACGTCCTGACTTTC CASMGTGVSGANVLTF
TRBJ2-2 TRBD1 - TRBV5-1 TGCGCCAGCATGACAGGGTTAATATCTTATATGAACACCGGGGAGCTGTTTTTT CASMTGLISYMNTGELFF
TRBJ2-7 - few TRBV29-1 TGCAGCGTGGTTCTGGGCGGGCGCTACGAGCAGTACTTC CSVVLGGRYEQYF
TRBJ2-5 TRBD2 - TRBV9 TGTGCCAGCAGCGTAGGGGCTAGCGGGTCCCTCGGTGAGACCCAGTACTTC CASSVGASGSLGETQYF
TRBJ1-1 - - TRBV30 TGTGCCTGGAGTCCCCTAACAGGGACCACTGAAGCTTTCTTT CAWSPLTGTTEAFF
TRBJ2-1 TRBD2 - TRBV7-2 TGTGCCAGCAGCTTACCGACGGGAGGGGTCTACAATGAGCAGTTCTTC CASSLPTGGVYNEQFF
TRBJ1-1 - - TRBV27 TGTGCCAGCAGTAAATCCAGGGAGAACACTGAAGCTTTCTTT CASSKSRENTEAFF
TRBJ1-2 TRBD1 - TRBV7-3 TGTGCCAGCAGCCCCCCGGGGTGTGGGACAGGGGGCACCGTTGGCTATGGCTACACCTTC CASSPPGCGTGGTVGYGYTF
TRBJ2-7 TRBD1 - TRBV30 TGTGCCTGGAGTAGTGCACCGGGACAGTCCTCCTACGAGCAGTACTTC CAWSSAPGQSSYEQYF
TRBJ2-3 - - TRBV3-1/TRBV3-2 TGTGCCAGCAGCCAACGAGGCCCTCATACGCAGTATTTT CASSQRGPHTQYF
TRBJ2-2 TRBD2 - TRBV7-2 TGTGCCAGCAGCTTAAGCGGGACTAGTCTACCCGGGGAGCTGTTTTTT CASSLSGTSLPGELFF